Each of the 20 T cell receptor beta chains below was sequenced from the same sample in a study of T cells in Graves' hyperthyroidism and ophthalmopathy. Authors of the study amplified TCR beta CDR3 regions from RNA transcripts. The HTBI primer set was used in a first-round RT-PCR of the TCR CDR3. TCRdb itself ran the multiplex PCR reads through MiXCR, one entry per CDR3 protein. The sample records 500,000 or so distinct CDR3 sequences, about 16% being singletons. The sequenced material came from blood. The receptors were gathered from a woman in her 30s with Graves' ophthalmopathy.

This clonotype has ten or more counts. The rearrangement joins TRBV2 to TRBJ2-5, with TRBD1 identical over 8 bases. CDR1 SNHLY and CDR2 FYNNEI come from the germline V gene. This CDR3 region has 17 residues. The V segment lost 5 bases and the J segment 4 bases; nucleotides outside the gene matches: 15. The CDR3 bases are TGTGCCAGCAGTTCCTCAGGAGGGCAGGGGGCAGGAGAGACCCAGTACTTC. Translated, it gives CASSSSGGQGAGETQYF.

This clonotype has ten or more counts. The CDR3 spells CASSPTASTDTQYF. The CDR3 DNA follows: TGTGCCAGCAGCCCAACTGCTAGCACAGATACGCAGTATTTT. J is TRBJ2-3 and V is TRBV7-2; D not certain. The CDR3 extends over 14 amino acids. The V gene lost 5 bases and the J gene lost 0 bases, with 9 bases spanning the gap. Germline CDR1 is SGHTA and CDR2 is FQGNSA.

This clonotype was picked up a small number of times. The chain recombines TRBV7-9 with TRBJ2-3, with D perhaps being TRBD1 or TRBD2 (5 bases each). CDR3 length equals 15 residues. Germline V lookup: CDR1 SEHNR, CDR2 FQNEAQ (reference sequence). Trimming removed 0 bases from V and 4 bases from J, with 11 bases in between. This CDR3 reads CASSLAGTIPDTQYF. In DNA, the CDR3 is TGTGCCAGCAGCTTAGCGGGGACGATCCCAGATACGCAGTATTTT.

The chain combines TRBV10-3 with TRBJ1-4; D remains ambiguous. Germline V gene sequence: CDR1 ENHRY, CDR2 SYGVKD. CDR3 length: 14 amino acids. V lost 3 bases and J lost 0, with 5 bases in between. CDR3 in amino acids: CAISDSSTNEKLFF. CDR3 sequence (DNA): TGTGCCATCAGTGATTCCTCAACTAATGAAAAACTGTTTTTT.

This clonotype showed up just a few times. CDR3 DNA sequence: TGTGCCAGCAGCCCGAGACAGGGGGCAAAGGCCAACGTCCTGACTTTC. It is translated as CASSPRQGAKANVLTF. The rearrangement uses TRBV7-9 and TRBJ2-6; 10 bases are a match to TRBD1. The J segment lost 6 bases and the V segment lost 5 bases, leaving 7 bases of the junction unmatched. CDR3 length: 16 amino acids. Germline assignment: CDR1 SEHNR and CDR2 FQNEAQ (reference sequence). Complete variable domain (other parts from reference TRBV7-9 and TRBJ2-6): DTGVSQNPRHKITKRGQNVTFRCDPISEHNRLYWYRQTLGQGPEFLTYFQNEAQLEKSRLLSDRFSAERPKGSFSTLEIQRTEQGDSAMYLCASSPRQGAKANVLTFGAGSRLTVL.

This clonotype appeared a few times. The V call is TRBV9, the J call TRBJ2-7, with TRBD2 matching over 9 bases. Germline V CDR1 and CDR2: SGDLS, YYNGEE. V dropped 4 bases and J dropped 5; count of bases not matched to a gene: 10. This CDR3 is built from 15 residues. CDR3 in amino acids: CASSFSGTSMDEQYF. DNA of the CDR3: TGTGCCAGCAGCTTCTCCGGGACTAGCATGGACGAGCAGTACTTC. Using reference TRBV9 and TRBJ2-7 for the parts outside the CDR3, the full variable domain is DSGVTQTPKHLITATGQRVTLRCSPRSGDLSVYWYQQSLDQGLQFLIQYYNGEERAKGNILERFSAQQFPDLHSELNLSSLELGDSALYFCASSFSGTSMDEQYFGPGTRLTVT.

This clonotype was counted at least ten times. The rearrangement links TRBV5-1 to TRBJ1-1, with 8 bases that match TRBD1. The CDR3 runs 15 residues. The ends lost 2 bases at V and 2 bases at J; junction bases unmatched: 5. Germline CDR1 reads SGHRS; CDR2 reads YFSETQ. CDR3 DNA: TGCGCCAGCAGCTTCCCTGGACAGGGAAACACTGAAGCTTTCTTT. Translated: CASSFPGQGNTEAFF.

This clonotype was counted a few times. The chain links TRBV30 to TRBJ2-7; D tentatively reads TRBD1 or TRBD2 (6 bases each). V was cut by 0 bases and J by 5 bases, with 8 bases left in between. This CDR3 has 12 amino acids. Germline CDR1 reads GTSNPN; CDR2 reads SVGIG (reference sequence). This CDR3 reads CAWSVGGHEQYF. The CDR3 coding sequence is TGTGCCTGGAGTGTAGGGGGGCACGAGCAGTACTTC.

The rearrangement uses TRBV5-1 and TRBJ1-1, with D unresolved. This CDR3 region has 13 residues. V lost 1 base to trimming and J lost 1 base, with 5 bases between them. CDR1 and CDR2 (germline): SGHRS, YFSETQ. The CDR3 coding sequence is TGCGCCAGCAGCTTGAACTCGAACACTGAAGCTTTCTTT. Translated: CASSLNSNTEAFF.

This clonotype was seen a handful of times. The chain couples TRBV6-1 to TRBJ2-3, with 9 bases identical to TRBD1. The trim removed 7 bases at V and 5 bases at J, leaving 4 bases unmatched. This CDR3 contains 13 residues. Germline V lookup: CDR1 MNHNS, CDR2 SASEGT. The CDR3: CASKGTGRDTQYF. In DNA form, the CDR3 reads TGTGCCAGCAAGGGGACAGGGCGAGATACGCAGTATTTT.

This clonotype was counted only a few times. The CDR3 coding sequence is TGTGCCAGCAGTTCGATCAGGGGGCGCGAGCAGTACTTC. Encoded protein: CASSSIRGREQYF. The chain uses TRBV27 and TRBJ2-7; 8 bases are shared with TRBD1. The length of the CDR3 is 13 residues. Germline CDR1 MNHEY, CDR2 SMNVEV (reference sequence). Germline trimming cut 4 bases from V and 6 bases from J; bases unmatched to any gene: 5.

Regarding this clonotype: This clone may be a read error of a much larger clone one base away. The gene calls are TRBV2 and TRBJ1-2; D unclear. Germline lookup yields CDR1 SNHLY and CDR2 FYNNEI. CDR3 length: 12 amino acids. For the CDR3, the DNA is TGTGTCAGCAGTGATTCACCCTATGGCTACACCTTC. Residues: CVSSDSPYGYTF.

This clonotype showed up just a few times. V usage is TRBV20-1 and J usage is TRBJ1-5; D gene ambiguous. Between the trimmed V and J ends, which lost 6 bases and 0 bases, there was a span of 21 bases. The CDR3 spans 17 residues. The germline V gene has CDR1 DFQATT and CDR2 SNEGSKA (reference sequence). The CDR3 here is CSANGEGHPISNQPQHF. The CDR3 DNA sequence: TGCAGTGCAAACGGGGAGGGCCACCCGATTAGCAATCAGCCCCAGCATTTT.

The chain couples TRBV28 to TRBJ1-1; no clear D gene. Trimming removed 10 bases from V and 3 bases from J, with 15 bases in between. The CDR3 contains 13 residues. In germline, CDR1 is MDHEN, CDR2 SYDVKM. In DNA form, the CDR3 reads TGTGCCACCCACGTGACGGTGGACACTGAAGCTTTCTTT. This sequence encodes CATHVTVDTEAFF.

This clonotype was counted at least ten times. The chain carries TRBV28 and TRBJ2-3; 12 nucleotides agree with TRBD2. CDR1 is MDHEN and CDR2 is SYDVKM in the germline V gene. CDR3 length: 14 residues. V was clipped by 7 bases and J by 5 bases; unmatched bases: 4. CDR3 sequence (DNA): TGTGCCAGCACCACTAGCGGGAGGCTAGATACGCAGTATTTT. Its translation: CASTTSGRLDTQYF. The full variable domain, rest sourced from reference TRBV28 and TRBJ2-3, is DVKVTQSSRYLVKRTGEKVFLECVQDMDHENMFWYRQDPGLGLRLIYFSYDVKMKEKGDIPEGYSVSREKKERFSLILESASTNQTSMYLCASTTSGRLDTQYFGPGTRLTVL.

This clonotype has ten or more counts. The rearrangement joins TRBV5-1 to TRBJ2-7; TRBD1 agrees at 8 bases. This CDR3 spans 14 amino acids. Germline V gene sequence: CDR1 SGHRS, CDR2 YFSETQ. J lost 5 bases, V lost 3 bases, and 7 bases had no gene match. CDR3 DNA: TGCGCCAGCAGCTGGGGACAGGATATCGACGAGCAGTACTTC. Its protein product is CASSWGQDIDEQYF. Full variable domain (missing parts from reference TRBV5-1 and TRBJ2-7): KAGVTQTPRYLIKTRGQQVTLSCSPISGHRSVSWYQQTPGQGLQFLFEYFSETQRNKGNFPGRFSGRQFSNSRSEMNVSTLELGDSALYLCASSWGQDIDEQYFGPGTRLTVT.

The rearrangement links TRBV12-3 or TRBV12-4 to TRBJ2-1; 12 positions match TRBD2. This CDR3 contains 15 residues. Trimming removed 5 bases from V and 6 bases from J; junction bases left unmatched: 5. The CDR3 loop reads CASSPPSGRANEQFF. The CDR3 DNA sequence: TGTGCCAGCAGTCCACCTAGCGGGAGGGCCAATGAGCAGTTCTTC.

In this sample, this clonotype turned up a few times. The chain carries TRBV7-3 and TRBJ2-3; D might be TRBD1 (6 bases). Per the germline V gene, CDR1 is SGHTA and CDR2 is FQGTGA. V was trimmed by 5 bases and J by 5 bases, leaving 11 bases between them. The CDR3 covers 13 residues. The CDR3 coding sequence is TGTGCCAGCAGCCAGGGGTCCATAGATACGCAGTATTTT. Translated, it gives CASSQGSIDTQYF.

This clonotype was counted ten times or more. This chain joins TRBV4-3 and TRBJ2-1; possible D gene TRBD1, 6 bases. The CDR3 runs 13 residues. In germline, CDR1 is LGHNA, CDR2 YSLEER. Trimming took 1 base from V and 9 from J, leaving 10 bases between them. In DNA form, the CDR3 reads TGCGCCAGCAGCCAAGGGGGGCTGGGTGAGCAGTTCTTC. It translates to CASSQGGLGEQFF.

The chain has TRBV9 and TRBJ2-1; weak D call: TRBD2 (6 bases). The CDR3 extends over 16 amino acids. Trimming took off 1 base at V and 0 bases at J, with 11 bases between the two ends. CDR1 SGDLS and CDR2 YYNGEE come from the germline V gene. The CDR3 nucleotides are TGTGCCAGCAGCGTACCTGGGAGGAGCTCCTACAATGAGCAGTTCTTC. Its translation: CASSVPGRSSYNEQFF.